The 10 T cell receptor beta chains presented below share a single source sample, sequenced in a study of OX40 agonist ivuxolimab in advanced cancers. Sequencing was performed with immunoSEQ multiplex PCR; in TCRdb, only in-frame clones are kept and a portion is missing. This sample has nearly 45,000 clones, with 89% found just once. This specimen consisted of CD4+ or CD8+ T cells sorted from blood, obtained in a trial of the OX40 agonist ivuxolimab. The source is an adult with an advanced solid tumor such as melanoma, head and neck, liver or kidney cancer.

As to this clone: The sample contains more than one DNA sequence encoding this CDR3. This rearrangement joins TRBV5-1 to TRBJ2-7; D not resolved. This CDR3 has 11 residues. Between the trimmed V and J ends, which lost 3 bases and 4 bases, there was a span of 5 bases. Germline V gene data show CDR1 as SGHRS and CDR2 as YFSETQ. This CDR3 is CASSSSYEQYF. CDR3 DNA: TGCGCCAGCAGCTCCAGTTACGAGCAGTACTTC.

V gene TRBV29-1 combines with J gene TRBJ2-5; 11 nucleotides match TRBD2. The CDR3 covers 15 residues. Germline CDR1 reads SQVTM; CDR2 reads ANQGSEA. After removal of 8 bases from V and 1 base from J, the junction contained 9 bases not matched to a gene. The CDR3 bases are TGCAGCCTCTATACCGGACTAGCGGGCCAAGAGACCCAGTACTTC. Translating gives CSLYTGLAGQETQYF.

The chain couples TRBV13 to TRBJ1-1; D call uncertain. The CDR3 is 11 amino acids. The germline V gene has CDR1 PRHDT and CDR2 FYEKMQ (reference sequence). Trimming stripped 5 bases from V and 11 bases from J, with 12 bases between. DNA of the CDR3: TGTGCCAGCAGCGACACAGTCGAGGCTTTCTTT. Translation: CASSDTVEAFF. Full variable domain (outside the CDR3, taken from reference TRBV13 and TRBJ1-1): AAGVIQSPRHLIKEKRETATLKCYPIPRHDTVYWYQQGPGQDPQFLISFYEKMQSDKGSIPDRFSAQQFSDYHSELNMSSLELGDSALYFCASSDTVEAFFGQGTRLTVV.

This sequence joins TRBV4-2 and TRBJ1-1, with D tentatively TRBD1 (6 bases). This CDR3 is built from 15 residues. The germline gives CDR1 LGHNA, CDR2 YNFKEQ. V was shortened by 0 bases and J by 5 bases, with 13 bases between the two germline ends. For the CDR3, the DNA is TGTGCCAGCAGCCAAGAAGGTCAGGGGCTGACTGAAGCTTTCTTT. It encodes CASSQEGQGLTEAFF.

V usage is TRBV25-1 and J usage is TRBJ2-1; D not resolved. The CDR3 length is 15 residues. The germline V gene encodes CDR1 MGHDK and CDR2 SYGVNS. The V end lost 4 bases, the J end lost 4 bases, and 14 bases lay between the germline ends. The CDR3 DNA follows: TGTGCCAGCAGTGCGCGATACAAGGCATACAATGAGCAGTTCTTC. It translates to CASSARYKAYNEQFF.

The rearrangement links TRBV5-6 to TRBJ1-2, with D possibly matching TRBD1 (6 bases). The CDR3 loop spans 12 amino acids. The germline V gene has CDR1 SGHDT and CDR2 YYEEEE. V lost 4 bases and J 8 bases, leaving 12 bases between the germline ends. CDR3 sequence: CASSVGGGGYTF. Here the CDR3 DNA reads TGTGCCAGCAGCGTAGGGGGTGGAGGCTACACCTTC. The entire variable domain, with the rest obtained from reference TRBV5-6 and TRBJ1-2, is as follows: DAGVTQSPTHLIKTRGQQVTLRCSPKSGHDTVSWYQQALGQGPQFIFQYYEEEERQRGNFPDRFSGHQFPNYSSELNVNALLLGDSALYLCASSVGGGGYTFGSGTRLTVV.

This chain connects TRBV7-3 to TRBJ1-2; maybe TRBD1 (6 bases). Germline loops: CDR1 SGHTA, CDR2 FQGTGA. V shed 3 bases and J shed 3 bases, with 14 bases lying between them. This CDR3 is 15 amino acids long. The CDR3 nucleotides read TGTGCCAGCAGCTTGACAGGCGAGAACTACTATGGCTACACCTTC. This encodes CASSLTGENYYGYTF.

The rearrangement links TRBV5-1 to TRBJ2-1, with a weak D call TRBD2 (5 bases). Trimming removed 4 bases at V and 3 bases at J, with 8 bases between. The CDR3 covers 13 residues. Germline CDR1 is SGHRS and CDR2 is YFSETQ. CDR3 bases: TGCGCCAGCAGCGTTACTAGCTACAATGAGCAGTTCTTC. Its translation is CASSVTSYNEQFF.

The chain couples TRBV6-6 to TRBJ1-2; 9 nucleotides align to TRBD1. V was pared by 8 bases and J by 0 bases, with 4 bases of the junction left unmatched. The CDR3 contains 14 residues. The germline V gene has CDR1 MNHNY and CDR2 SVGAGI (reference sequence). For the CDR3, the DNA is TGTGCCAGCCGGACAGGGGTATCTAACTATGGCTACACCTTC. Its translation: CASRTGVSNYGYTF.

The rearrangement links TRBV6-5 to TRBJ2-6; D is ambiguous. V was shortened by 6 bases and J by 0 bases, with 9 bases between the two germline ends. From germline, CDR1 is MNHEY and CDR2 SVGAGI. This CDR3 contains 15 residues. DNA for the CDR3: TGTGCCAGCAGCTTTGAGGACTCTGGGGCCAACGTCCTGACTTTC. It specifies CASSFEDSGANVLTF.